The present entry profiles one T cell receptor (beta chain) with its context. J gave up 6 bases and V 3 bases, and 6 bases lay outside the gene matches. The CDR3 is made up of 15 amino acids. Germline lookup yields CDR1 LNHDA and CDR2 SQIVND (reference sequence). These data come from a study of blood T cell repertoires in COVID-19. The method was immunoSEQ multiplex PCR; TCRdb's version includes in-frame clones alone and lacks a portion of them. The table has under 300,000 clones, approximately 80% seen once. The J gene is TRBJ2-2, the V gene TRBV19, with 8 bases fitting TRBD2. This clonotype originated in a woman in her fifties or sixties with active or convalescent COVID-19. Sequencing was carried out using peripheral blood. The CDR3 DNA reads TGTGCCAGTAGTATGGTTAGCGGGGTTGCCGGGGAGCTGTTTTTT. Amino acids: CASSMVSGVAGELFF. The entire variable domain, with the rest obtained from reference TRBV19 and TRBJ2-2, is as follows: DGGITQSPKYLFRKEGQNVTLSCEQNLNHDAMYWYRQDPGQGLRLIYYSQIVNDFQKGDIAEGYSVSREKKESFPLTVTSAQKNPTAFYLCASSMVSGVAGELFFGEGSRLTVL.